The rows below give T cell receptor beta chains drawn from one sample of a study of T-cell reconstitution after alpha-beta-depleted transplantation in children. TCRdb re-analysed the PCR reads in MiXCR, keeping a single row per CDR3 protein. The profile shows fewer than 550,000 distinct CDR3 sequences, under 20% of them singletons. The specimen was PBMCs, mostly from graft donor cells, collected 360 days after TCRalphabeta/CD19-depleted stem cell transplant. Receptors originate from a boy in the first two years of life who had a stem cell transplant for Wiskott-Aldrich syndrome, so the T cells may come from the graft donor. The CDR3 runs from the conserved cysteine through the conserved F or W. A D gene is named only where the DNA matches it firmly. The size field is filled for only some rows; it gives once, few, many or a size class.

v_gene: TRBV24-1; abundance: few; d_gene: TRBD1; len: 15; j_gene: TRBJ2-7; CDR3aa: CATPSTTGGSYEQYF
v_gene: TRBV24-1; abundance: .; d_gene: .; len: 14; j_gene: TRBJ2-1; CDR3aa: CATSDPRNYNEQFF
v_gene: TRBV25-1; abundance: few; d_gene: TRBD1; len: 16; j_gene: TRBJ2-5; CDR3aa: CASSGRETGEMETQYF
v_gene: TRBV10-3; abundance: .; d_gene: TRBD2; len: 16; j_gene: TRBJ2-3; CDR3aa: CAISDTGTSDTDTQYF
v_gene: TRBV29-1; abundance: .; d_gene: .; len: 16; j_gene: TRBJ2-1; CDR3aa: CSVELASPDSYNEQFF
v_gene: TRBV3-1; abundance: few; d_gene: TRBD1; len: 15; j_gene: TRBJ2-1; CDR3aa: CASSTPGQGNNEQFF
v_gene: TRBV20-1; abundance: .; d_gene: TRBD1; len: 16; j_gene: TRBJ1-1; CDR3aa: CSARGVFQGDDTEAFF
v_gene: TRBV29-1; abundance: few; d_gene: .; len: 14; j_gene: TRBJ2-4; CDR3aa: CSVESDRVRNIQYF
v_gene: TRBV5-1; abundance: .; d_gene: TRBD1; len: 15; j_gene: TRBJ2-2; CDR3aa: CASSFTTGYTGELFF
v_gene: TRBV12-3/TRBV12-4; abundance: many; d_gene: TRBD2; len: 14; j_gene: TRBJ2-1; CDR3aa: CASNLLAGGGEQFF
v_gene: TRBV7-7; abundance: few; d_gene: TRBD1; len: 14; j_gene: TRBJ2-5; CDR3aa: CASSLATGGETQYF
v_gene: TRBV5-1; abundance: .; d_gene: .; len: 17; j_gene: TRBJ2-1; CDR3aa: CASSFGDLTLSGNEQFF
v_gene: TRBV4-1; abundance: few; d_gene: TRBD2; len: 19; j_gene: TRBJ2-1; CDR3aa: CASSQAPLRRGGLLDEQFF
v_gene: TRBV27; abundance: few; d_gene: .; len: 13; j_gene: TRBJ2-3; CDR3aa: CASSNWGTDTQYF
v_gene: TRBV2; abundance: many; d_gene: .; len: 14; j_gene: TRBJ2-3; CDR3aa: CASSEITSTDTQYF
v_gene: TRBV11-2; abundance: .; d_gene: TRBD1; len: 16; j_gene: TRBJ2-3; CDR3aa: CASSSPGGDFTDTQYF
v_gene: TRBV4-1; abundance: .; d_gene: TRBD2; len: 15; j_gene: TRBJ2-3; CDR3aa: CASTPTSGFTDTQYF
v_gene: TRBV29-1; abundance: .; d_gene: .; len: 14; j_gene: TRBJ2-1; CDR3aa: CSVEGVIRQNEQFF
v_gene: TRBV20-1; abundance: .; d_gene: TRBD2; len: 16; j_gene: TRBJ2-5; CDR3aa: CSARVAGGRVKETQYF
v_gene: TRBV13; abundance: few; d_gene: .; len: 15; j_gene: TRBJ2-4; CDR3aa: CASSLGPLGKNIQYF
v_gene: TRBV7-8; abundance: .; d_gene: .; len: 15; j_gene: TRBJ1-2; CDR3aa: CASSFQGRANYGYTF
v_gene: TRBV5-8; abundance: few; d_gene: TRBD2; len: 15; j_gene: TRBJ2-5; CDR3aa: CASSFSGAYQETQYF
v_gene: TRBV20-1; abundance: few; d_gene: .; len: 14; j_gene: TRBJ2-7; CDR3aa: CSASSPGRPYEQYF
v_gene: TRBV5-1; abundance: few; d_gene: .; len: 14; j_gene: TRBJ2-1; CDR3aa: CASSLVAEYNEQFF
v_gene: TRBV5-6; abundance: many; d_gene: TRBD2; len: 13; j_gene: TRBJ2-1; CDR3aa: CASLLAVHNEQFF
v_gene: TRBV4-1; abundance: many; d_gene: .; len: 13; j_gene: TRBJ1-4; CDR3aa: CASSTREAEKLFF
v_gene: TRBV20-1; abundance: .; d_gene: .; len: 16; j_gene: TRBJ2-2; CDR3aa: CSARDMASVNTGELFF
v_gene: TRBV12-3/TRBV12-4; abundance: .; d_gene: .; len: 14; j_gene: TRBJ2-7; CDR3aa: CASSFGVPTYEQYF
v_gene: TRBV2; abundance: many; d_gene: .; len: 15; j_gene: TRBJ2-4; CDR3aa: CASSAGGLAKNIQYF
v_gene: TRBV2; abundance: .; d_gene: .; len: 15; j_gene: TRBJ2-1; CDR3aa: CASTKSGNSYNEQFF
v_gene: TRBV5-1; abundance: .; d_gene: .; len: 14; j_gene: TRBJ2-7; CDR3aa: CASSLGTNSYEQYF
v_gene: TRBV4-1; abundance: few; d_gene: TRBD1; len: 16; j_gene: TRBJ2-1; CDR3aa: CASSQARQGPYNEQFF
v_gene: TRBV12-3/TRBV12-4; abundance: many; d_gene: .; len: 15; j_gene: TRBJ2-3; CDR3aa: CASSFLAGGTDTQYF
v_gene: TRBV12-3/TRBV12-4; abundance: few; d_gene: .; len: 14; j_gene: TRBJ2-3; CDR3aa: CASRADLSTDTQYF
v_gene: TRBV5-1; abundance: few; d_gene: .; len: 14; j_gene: TRBJ2-1; CDR3aa: CASRGSPFDNEQFF
v_gene: TRBV3-1; abundance: .; d_gene: TRBD2; len: 15; j_gene: TRBJ2-7; CDR3aa: CASSLSGRGNYEQYF
v_gene: TRBV7-8; abundance: few; d_gene: .; len: 13; j_gene: TRBJ1-3; CDR3aa: CASSLGNGNTIYF
v_gene: TRBV3-1; abundance: .; d_gene: TRBD2; len: 18; j_gene: TRBJ2-2; CDR3aa: CASSHGLAGDSVTGEPFF
v_gene: TRBV29-1; abundance: few; d_gene: .; len: 13; j_gene: TRBJ2-7; CDR3aa: CSVARALSDEQYF
v_gene: TRBV7-9; abundance: few; d_gene: .; len: 13; j_gene: TRBJ2-7; CDR3aa: CASSFARSYEQYF
v_gene: TRBV9; abundance: .; d_gene: .; len: 14; j_gene: TRBJ2-3; CDR3aa: CASSVGPNTDTQYF
v_gene: TRBV7-8; abundance: .; d_gene: .; len: 17; j_gene: TRBJ2-7; CDR3aa: CASSLGSGGASSYEQYF
v_gene: TRBV18; abundance: .; d_gene: TRBD2; len: 15; j_gene: TRBJ2-3; CDR3aa: CASSLTSGRQDTQYF
v_gene: TRBV7-8; abundance: few; d_gene: .; len: 16; j_gene: TRBJ2-7; CDR3aa: CASSLVGGPSSYEQYF
v_gene: TRBV27; abundance: few; d_gene: .; len: 13; j_gene: TRBJ2-7; CDR3aa: CASSKDTLYEQYF
v_gene: TRBV12-3/TRBV12-4; abundance: many; d_gene: .; len: 15; j_gene: TRBJ2-5; CDR3aa: CASSLRVWGAETQYF
v_gene: TRBV24-1; abundance: .; d_gene: TRBD1; len: 15; j_gene: TRBJ1-5; CDR3aa: CATSETGTGVQPQHF
v_gene: TRBV6-5; abundance: .; d_gene: .; len: 18; j_gene: TRBJ2-7; CDR3aa: CASSYLPAFHPSSYEQYF
v_gene: TRBV12-3/TRBV12-4; abundance: few; d_gene: .; len: 15; j_gene: TRBJ2-5; CDR3aa: CASSSPGGQGGTQYF
v_gene: TRBV5-1; abundance: .; d_gene: TRBD2; len: 19; j_gene: TRBJ2-3; CDR3aa: CASSFRAGRALAGADTQYF
v_gene: TRBV5-1; abundance: .; d_gene: .; len: 15; j_gene: TRBJ2-2; CDR3aa: CASSLLGPNTGELFF
v_gene: TRBV12-3/TRBV12-4; abundance: few; d_gene: TRBD1; len: 15; j_gene: TRBJ1-1; CDR3aa: CASSHRQGVNTEAFF
v_gene: TRBV7-9; abundance: few; d_gene: .; len: 15; j_gene: TRBJ1-6; CDR3aa: CASSLGSVDNSPLHF
v_gene: TRBV12-3/TRBV12-4; abundance: few; d_gene: .; len: 15; j_gene: TRBJ2-1; CDR3aa: CASSRQVSPYNEQFF
v_gene: TRBV4-1; abundance: .; d_gene: .; len: 13; j_gene: TRBJ1-4; CDR3aa: CASSLGRTGSLFF
v_gene: TRBV29-1; abundance: .; d_gene: .; len: 11; j_gene: TRBJ2-5; CDR3aa: CSASEVETQYF
v_gene: TRBV21-1; abundance: .; d_gene: .; len: 13; j_gene: TRBJ1-1; CDR3aa: CASSKAVNTEAFF